The 10 T cell receptor beta chains below come from one sample, sequenced in a study of STAT5B mutations in CD4+ large granular lymphocyte leukemia. Sequencing was performed with immunoSEQ multiplex PCR; in TCRdb, only in-frame clones are kept and a portion is missing. The data show tens of thousands of clones, with around 75% seen just once and 0.45% to 0.6% held by the top ten. Specimen: CD4+ T cells from blood buffy coats. These TCRs come from a human donor in good health.

The V gene is TRBV5-1, the J gene TRBJ2-7, with 11 bases aligning to TRBD2. Germline CDR1 SGHRS, CDR2 YFSETQ. CDR3 size: 15 residues. Trimming at V came to 4 bases and at J to 5 bases, leaving 8 bases not matched to a gene. CDR3 amino acids: CASSPGGLAVDEQYF. CDR3 sequence (DNA): TGCGCCAGCAGCCCCGGGGGACTAGCGGTGGACGAGCAGTACTTC.

This clone was seen a single time. The V gene is TRBV19, the J gene TRBJ2-1; TRBD2 matches 13 bases. Germline V gives CDR1 LNHDA, CDR2 SQIVND (reference sequence). This CDR3 spans 15 amino acids. V gave up 4 bases and J gave up 9 bases; unmatched junction bases: 6. The chain's CDR3 is CASSRTSGSMGEQFF. The CDR3 DNA sequence: TGTGCCAGTAGTAGGACTAGCGGGAGTATGGGTGAGCAGTTCTTC.

This rearrangement joins TRBV6-5 to TRBJ1-5; D is undetermined. Deletions cut 2 bases from V and 4 bases from J, with 6 bases between. Germline-derived CDR1 and CDR2 are MNHEY and SVGAGI. The CDR3 consists of 13 residues. The chain's CDR3 is CASSYNVNQPQHF. CDR3 DNA: TGTGCCAGCAGTTACAATGTGAATCAGCCCCAGCATTTT.

This clone was seen only once. The CDR3 DNA reads as TGTGCCAGCAGCTTAGTAGGGTCCCGAGTCTCTGGGGCCAACGTCCTGACTTTC. Translated, it gives CASSLVGSRVSGANVLTF. This chain links TRBV7-9 with TRBJ2-6, with D hard to call. CDR3 size: 18 residues. Between the trimmed V and J ends, which lost 1 base and 0 bases, there was a span of 13 bases. CDR1 and CDR2 from the germline V gene are SEHNR and FQNEAQ (reference sequence).

The chain joins TRBV2 to TRBJ2-5, with TRBD1 matching over 7 bases. Unmatched junction bases numbered 1, after V lost 8 bases and J lost 4 bases. The CDR3 has 11 amino acids. The germline CDR1 and CDR2 sequences are SNHLY and FYNNEI. Here the CDR3 DNA reads TGTGCCAGCGACAGGGTAGAGACCCAGTACTTC. Translated: CASDRVETQYF. Combining the CDR3 with reference TRBV2 and TRBJ2-5 gives the whole variable domain EPEVTQTPSHQVTQMGQEVILRCVPISNHLYFYWYRQILGQKVEFLVSFYNNEISEKSEIFDDQFSVERPDGSNFTLKIRSTKLEDSAMYFCASDRVETQYFGPGTRLLVL.

Here the CDR3 DNA reads TGTGCCAGCACGACAGGAGATTCTAGCACAGATACGCAGTATTTT. Protein: CASTTGDSSTDTQYF. J is TRBJ2-3 and V is TRBV6-1, with D possibly TRBD1 on 6 matching bases. Germline loops: CDR1 MNHNS, CDR2 SASEGT. The CDR3 has 15 amino acids. Trimming left V 7 bases short and J 0 bases short, with 14 bases between.

The gene calls are TRBV4-1 and TRBJ2-7; 7 bases fit TRBD2. This CDR3 contains 16 residues. Germline CDR1 MGHRA, CDR2 YSYEKL. After removal of 5 bases from V and 0 bases from J, the junction contained 10 bases not matched to a gene. CDR3 sequence: CASSNLLAANSYEQYF. In DNA, the CDR3 is TGCGCCAGCAGCAACCTCCTAGCGGCCAACTCCTACGAGCAGTACTTC.

This clone has just one count. V usage is TRBV7-9 and J usage is TRBJ2-3; 8 bases agree with TRBD2. Germline values: CDR1 SEHNR, CDR2 FQNEAQ (reference sequence). Trimming at V came to 6 bases and at J to 3 bases, leaving 5 bases not matched to a gene. CDR3 size: 14 residues. For the CDR3, the DNA is TGTGCCAGCAGAGCGGGAGAAAAAACAGATACGCAGTATTTT. It codes for CASRAGEKTDTQYF. Full variable domain (outside the CDR3, taken from reference TRBV7-9 and TRBJ2-3): DTGVSQNPRHKITKRGQNVTFRCDPISEHNRLYWYRQTLGQGPEFLTYFQNEAQLEKSRLLSDRFSAERPKGSFSTLEIQRTEQGDSAMYLCASRAGEKTDTQYFGPGTRLTVL.

V and J are TRBV21-1 and TRBJ2-3. TRBV21-1 is given as a pseudogene. The CDR3 length is 14 residues. Here the CDR3 DNA reads TGTGCCGGACACCGGGATCTCCACGTGGATACGCAGTATTTT. Its protein is CAGHRDLHVDTQYF.

This chain uses TRBV5-1 with TRBJ2-5, with D perhaps matching TRBD1 (7 bases). This CDR3 is built from 14 residues. CDR1 is SGHRS and CDR2 is YFSETQ in the germline V gene. V lost 2 bases to trimming and J lost 3 bases, with 11 bases between them. For the CDR3, the DNA is TGCGCCAGCAGCTTTGGCAGGGGGGAAGAGACCCAGTACTTC. Translation gives CASSFGRGEETQYF.